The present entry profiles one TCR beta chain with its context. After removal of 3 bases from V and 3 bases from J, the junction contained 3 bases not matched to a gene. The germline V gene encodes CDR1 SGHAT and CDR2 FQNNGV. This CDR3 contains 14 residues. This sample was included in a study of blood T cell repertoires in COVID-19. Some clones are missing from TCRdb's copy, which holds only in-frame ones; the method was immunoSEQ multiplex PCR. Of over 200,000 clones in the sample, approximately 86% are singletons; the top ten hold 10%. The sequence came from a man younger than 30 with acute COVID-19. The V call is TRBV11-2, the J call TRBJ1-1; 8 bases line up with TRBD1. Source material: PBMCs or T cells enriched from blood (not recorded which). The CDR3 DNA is TGTGCCAGCAGCTTTAACAGGGGGTACACTGAAGCTTTCTTT. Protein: CASSFNRGYTEAFF.